This T cell receptor (beta chain) was documented in a study of response to subunit inactivated influenza vaccine. The study's findings and limits: T cells newly recruited by each seasonal influenza vaccination are few, the authors suggested.

This CDR3 comprises 14 residues. The V end was cut by 5 bases, the J end by 5 bases, with 15 bases between. This clonotype was observed at least ten times. Its antigen is undetermined. TCRdb re-called the RT-PCR reads with MiXCR, one entry per CDR3 protein. The repertoire holds 800,000 to 1,000,000 distinct CDR3 sequences, with about 20% as singletons. The origin of this receptor is a man in his forties or fifties who received an inactivated influenza vaccine. J is TRBJ2-5 and V is TRBV12-3 or TRBV12-4, with D perhaps TRBD1 or TRBD2 (6 bases each). Sequenced material: PBMCs from blood, taken 4 to 6 days after vaccination. CDR3 residues: CASSHYGGQETQYF. The CDR3 DNA reads TGTGCCAGCAGTCATTATGGGGGGCAGGAGACCCAGTACTTC.